Listed below are T cell receptor beta chains from one sample, sequenced in a study of beta chain features in type 1 diabetes. Sequencing was performed with immunoSEQ multiplex PCR; in TCRdb, only in-frame clones are kept and a portion is missing. The top ten hold more than 0.009% of the sample, which has around 250,000 clones, around 24% seen once. The sequencing sample was made of naive CD4+ T cells from blood. The receptors stem from a woman aged 25 to 39 with type 1 diabetes. CDR3s include the opening cysteine and the closing phenylalanine or tryptophan. Fields, in order: V gene, J gene, clone size, D gene, CDR3 protein, CDR3 DNA. A D gene is named only where the DNA matches it firmly. Only part of the rows carry a size: once, few, many, or a class if the clone is expanded.

V gene: TRBV2
J gene: TRBJ1-4
clone size: .
D gene: .
CDR3 protein: CASSEADRLFF
CDR3 DNA: TGTGCCAGCAGTGAAGCAGACAGACTGTTTTTT

V gene: TRBV29-1
J gene: TRBJ2-6
clone size: .
D gene: .
CDR3 protein: CSVPAGELASGANVLTF
CDR3 DNA: TGCAGCGTCCCGGCGGGTGAGCTGGCCTCTGGGGCCAACGTCCTGACTTTC

V gene: TRBV5-1
J gene: TRBJ2-7
clone size: .
D gene: TRBD2
CDR3 protein: CASSSPGLSYEQYF
CDR3 DNA: TGCGCCAGCAGCTCCCCGGGACTATCCTACGAGCAGTACTTC

V gene: TRBV29-1
J gene: TRBJ2-3
clone size: few
D gene: .
CDR3 protein: CSVVVSTDTQYF
CDR3 DNA: TGCAGCGTTGTAGTGTCCACAGATACGCAGTATTTT

V gene: TRBV30
J gene: TRBJ2-6
clone size: few
D gene: TRBD1
CDR3 protein: CAWSGGFGQGPPGANVLTF
CDR3 DNA: TGTGCCTGGAGTGGGGGCTTTGGACAGGGACCCCCCGGGGCCAACGTCCTGACTTTC

V gene: TRBV11-2
J gene: TRBJ2-3
clone size: .
D gene: TRBD2
CDR3 protein: CASSLERETRNTQYF
CDR3 DNA: TGTGCCAGCAGCTTGGAGCGGGAGACGCGGAATACGCAGTATTTT

V gene: TRBV5-1
J gene: TRBJ1-2
clone size: .
D gene: TRBD1
CDR3 protein: CASSSGTGPYGYTF
CDR3 DNA: TGCGCCAGCAGCTCGGGGACAGGGCCGTATGGCTACACCTTC

V gene: TRBV29-1
J gene: TRBJ1-4
clone size: few
D gene: .
CDR3 protein: CSVAQGINEKLFF
CDR3 DNA: TGCAGCGTGGCACAGGGAATTAATGAAAAACTGTTTTTT

V gene: TRBV18
J gene: TRBJ2-3
clone size: .
D gene: TRBD1
CDR3 protein: CASSPTGVTDTQYF
CDR3 DNA: TGTGCCAGCTCTCCCACAGGGGTCACAGATACGCAGTATTTT

V gene: TRBV15
J gene: TRBJ1-1
clone size: .
D gene: .
CDR3 protein: CATSREGITEAFF
CDR3 DNA: TGTGCCACCAGCAGGGAGGGGATCACTGAAGCTTTCTTT

V gene: TRBV29-1
J gene: TRBJ1-5
clone size: few
D gene: TRBD1
CDR3 protein: CSVRCRGPGSNQPQHF
CDR3 DNA: TGCAGCGTCCGATGCAGGGGGCCAGGGAGCAATCAGCCCCAGCATTTT

V gene: TRBV29-1
J gene: TRBJ2-1
clone size: few
D gene: TRBD2
CDR3 protein: CSAPAPSGNNEQFF
CDR3 DNA: TGCAGCGCCCCGGCGCCTAGCGGGAACAATGAGCAGTTCTTC

V gene: TRBV28
J gene: TRBJ1-5
clone size: once
D gene: .
CDR3 protein: CASRAGNQPQHF
CDR3 DNA: TGTGCCAGCAGGGCGGGCAATCAGCCCCAGCATTTT

V gene: TRBV5-1
J gene: TRBJ2-4
clone size: .
D gene: TRBD1
CDR3 protein: CASSLATGGVKNIQYF
CDR3 DNA: TGCGCCAGCAGCTTGGCGACAGGGGGCGTCAAAAACATTCAGTACTTC

V gene: TRBV7-8
J gene: TRBJ2-1
clone size: few
D gene: .
CDR3 protein: CASSFSELEQFF
CDR3 DNA: TGTGCCAGCAGCTTCTCTGAGCTTGAGCAGTTCTTC

V gene: TRBV5-1
J gene: TRBJ1-5
clone size: few
D gene: TRBD1
CDR3 protein: CASSRQGGSNQPQHF
CDR3 DNA: TGCGCCAGCAGTCGACAGGGGGGTAGCAATCAGCCCCAGCATTTT

V gene: TRBV30
J gene: TRBJ2-5
clone size: few
D gene: .
CDR3 protein: CAWSRPGTETQYF
CDR3 DNA: TGTGCCTGGAGCCGTCCAGGAACCGAGACCCAGTACTTC

V gene: TRBV5-1
J gene: TRBJ2-1
clone size: few
D gene: TRBD2
CDR3 protein: CASSLASGGHRNEQFF
CDR3 DNA: TGCGCCAGCAGCTTGGCTAGCGGCGGGCACAGGAATGAGCAGTTCTTC

V gene: TRBV18
J gene: TRBJ1-1
clone size: .
D gene: TRBD1
CDR3 protein: CASSPRGQREAFF
CDR3 DNA: TGTGCCAGCTCACCGAGGGGACAGCGAGAAGCTTTCTTT

V gene: TRBV13
J gene: TRBJ2-5
clone size: .
D gene: TRBD1
CDR3 protein: CASSPGQGFKTQYF
CDR3 DNA: TGTGCCAGCAGCCCGGGACAGGGATTTAAGACCCAGTACTTC

V gene: TRBV6-5
J gene: TRBJ2-3
clone size: .
D gene: TRBD2
CDR3 protein: CASSRDYSTDTQYF
CDR3 DNA: TGTGCCAGCAGTAGGGACTATAGCACAGATACGCAGTATTTT

V gene: TRBV6-1
J gene: TRBJ2-3
clone size: .
D gene: TRBD1
CDR3 protein: CASSEARDSVGVDTQYF
CDR3 DNA: TGTGCCAGCAGTGAAGCACGGGACAGCGTGGGAGTGGATACGCAGTATTTT

V gene: TRBV29-1
J gene: TRBJ1-1
clone size: .
D gene: TRBD1
CDR3 protein: CSGTGGTEAFF
CDR3 DNA: TGCAGCGGTACAGGGGGCACTGAAGCTTTCTTT

V gene: TRBV5-1
J gene: TRBJ2-3
clone size: .
D gene: TRBD2
CDR3 protein: CASGGTTTDTQYF
CDR3 DNA: TGCGCCAGCGGCGGGACTACCACAGATACGCAGTATTTT

V gene: TRBV15
J gene: TRBJ2-1
clone size: .
D gene: TRBD1
CDR3 protein: CATSRDPPLQDRVPEQFF
CDR3 DNA: TGTGCCACCAGCAGAGATCCTCCCTTACAGGACAGGGTACCTGAGCAGTTCTTC

V gene: TRBV30
J gene: TRBJ2-3
clone size: .
D gene: TRBD2
CDR3 protein: CAWTPGLVLERDTQYF
CDR3 DNA: TGTGCCTGGACACCGGGACTAGTATTAGAAAGGGATACGCAGTATTTT

V gene: TRBV9
J gene: TRBJ2-5
clone size: .
D gene: TRBD2
CDR3 protein: CASSHGLALGETQYF
CDR3 DNA: TGTGCCAGCAGCCATGGACTAGCCCTGGGGGAGACCCAGTACTTC

V gene: TRBV6-6
J gene: TRBJ1-3
clone size: .
D gene: .
CDR3 protein: CASRPVASGNTIYF
CDR3 DNA: TGTGCCAGCAGGCCCGTTGCGTCTGGAAACACCATATATTTT

V gene: TRBV4-2
J gene: TRBJ2-7
clone size: .
D gene: TRBD2
CDR3 protein: CASSQDLGTSGTPYEQYF
CDR3 DNA: TGTGCCAGCAGCCAAGATCTGGGGACTAGCGGGACCCCCTACGAGCAGTACTTC

V gene: TRBV7-9
J gene: TRBJ2-7
clone size: .
D gene: TRBD2
CDR3 protein: CASSLRSGSGGYEQYF
CDR3 DNA: TGTGCCAGCAGCTTGAGGTCCGGGAGCGGGGGCTACGAGCAGTACTTC

V gene: TRBV10-3
J gene: TRBJ2-5
clone size: few
D gene: TRBD1
CDR3 protein: CAIGDREETQYF
CDR3 DNA: TGTGCCATCGGGGACAGGGAGGAGACCCAGTACTTC

V gene: TRBV5-1
J gene: TRBJ2-5
clone size: .
D gene: .
CDR3 protein: CASRGLSTETQYF
CDR3 DNA: TGCGCCAGCAGGGGGCTATCGACGGAGACCCAGTACTTC

V gene: TRBV10-3
J gene: TRBJ1-1
clone size: .
D gene: .
CDR3 protein: CAISAKNTEAFF
CDR3 DNA: TGTGCCATCAGTGCCAAGAACACTGAAGCTTTCTTT

V gene: TRBV30
J gene: TRBJ1-5
clone size: few
D gene: .
CDR3 protein: CAWSIRGNQPQHF
CDR3 DNA: TGTGCCTGGAGCATCCGGGGCAATCAGCCCCAGCATTTT

V gene: TRBV7-2
J gene: TRBJ2-7
clone size: few
D gene: .
CDR3 protein: CASSLALPGYYEQYF
CDR3 DNA: TGTGCCAGCAGCTTAGCGCTGCCGGGGTATTACGAGCAGTACTTC

V gene: TRBV28
J gene: TRBJ2-2
clone size: .
D gene: .
CDR3 protein: CATETSVPGELFF
CDR3 DNA: TGTGCCACGGAAACTAGTGTCCCCGGGGAGCTGTTTTTT

V gene: TRBV4-1
J gene: TRBJ1-3
clone size: few
D gene: .
CDR3 protein: CASSQEDRGTGNTIYF
CDR3 DNA: TGCGCCAGCAGCCAAGAGGACAGAGGGACTGGAAACACCATATATTTT

V gene: TRBV5-4
J gene: TRBJ2-5
clone size: few
D gene: .
CDR3 protein: CASSPQTRKQETQYF
CDR3 DNA: TGTGCCAGCAGCCCGCAGACAAGAAAACAAGAGACCCAGTACTTC

V gene: TRBV5-6
J gene: TRBJ2-1
clone size: .
D gene: .
CDR3 protein: CASSSLLNEQFF
CDR3 DNA: TGTGCCAGCAGTTCTTTATTGAATGAGCAGTTCTTC

V gene: TRBV29-1
J gene: TRBJ1-1
clone size: .
D gene: .
CDR3 protein: CSVAHALQQELGAFF
CDR3 DNA: TGCAGCGTTGCCCACGCTCTTCAACAGGAGCTGGGCGCTTTCTTT

V gene: TRBV6-5
J gene: TRBJ2-3
clone size: few
D gene: .
CDR3 protein: CASSYREDGTDTQYF
CDR3 DNA: TGTGCCAGCAGTTACCGGGAAGATGGCACAGATACGCAGTATTTT

V gene: TRBV30
J gene: TRBJ2-5
clone size: .
D gene: TRBD2
CDR3 protein: CAWGTSDRQYF
CDR3 DNA: TGTGCCTGGGGGACTAGCGACCGACAGTACTTC

V gene: TRBV9
J gene: TRBJ1-2
clone size: few
D gene: TRBD1
CDR3 protein: CASRPPIGGREGARGYTF
CDR3 DNA: TGTGCCAGCAGGCCCCCAATCGGCGGGCGTGAGGGGGCGCGTGGCTACACCTTC

V gene: TRBV7-9
J gene: TRBJ2-5
clone size: few
D gene: TRBD1
CDR3 protein: CASSFDRVQETQYF
CDR3 DNA: TGTGCCAGCAGCTTTGACAGGGTCCAAGAGACCCAGTACTTC

V gene: TRBV30
J gene: TRBJ2-3
clone size: .
D gene: TRBD2
CDR3 protein: CAWSVWLAGVADTQYF
CDR3 DNA: TGTGCCTGGAGTGTATGGCTAGCGGGAGTTGCAGATACGCAGTATTTT

V gene: TRBV10-2
J gene: TRBJ2-7
clone size: .
D gene: TRBD2
CDR3 protein: CASSPQAGGPGSEQYF
CDR3 DNA: TGCGCCAGCAGTCCCCAAGCGGGAGGGCCGGGTAGCGAGCAGTACTTC

V gene: TRBV4-2
J gene: TRBJ2-2
clone size: .
D gene: .
CDR3 protein: CASSQVGLAYTGELFF
CDR3 DNA: TGTGCCAGCAGCCAAGTAGGGCTAGCGTACACCGGGGAGCTGTTTTTT

V gene: TRBV4-2
J gene: TRBJ2-7
clone size: few
D gene: TRBD2
CDR3 protein: CASSQEVASGSYEQYF
CDR3 DNA: TGTGCCAGCAGCCAAGAAGTGGCTAGCGGGAGCTACGAGCAGTACTTC

V gene: TRBV9
J gene: TRBJ1-1
clone size: .
D gene: TRBD1
CDR3 protein: CASSAGQGANTEAFF
CDR3 DNA: TGTGCCAGCAGCGCTGGACAGGGCGCGAACACTGAAGCTTTCTTT

V gene: TRBV29-1
J gene: TRBJ1-1
clone size: .
D gene: TRBD1
CDR3 protein: CSASGTGGKVTEAFF
CDR3 DNA: TGCAGCGCCTCCGGGACAGGGGGCAAGGTCACTGAAGCTTTCTTT

V gene: TRBV7-9
J gene: TRBJ2-7
clone size: .
D gene: TRBD1
CDR3 protein: CASSLRFGTGGAKQYF
CDR3 DNA: TGTGCCAGCAGCCTGAGGTTTGGAACAGGGGGCGCGAAGCAGTACTTC

V gene: TRBV7-9
J gene: TRBJ2-1
clone size: few
D gene: .
CDR3 protein: CASSPEGQYNEQFF
CDR3 DNA: TGTGCCAGCAGCCCCGAGGGTCAATACAATGAGCAGTTCTTC

V gene: TRBV4-1
J gene: TRBJ1-5
clone size: .
D gene: TRBD1
CDR3 protein: CASSQRDRARQPQHF
CDR3 DNA: TGCGCCAGCAGCCAGCGGGACAGGGCGAGGCAGCCCCAGCATTTT

V gene: TRBV30
J gene: TRBJ2-3
clone size: few
D gene: .
CDR3 protein: CAWSAPDTQYF
CDR3 DNA: TGTGCCTGGAGTGCCCCTGATACGCAGTATTTT

V gene: TRBV30
J gene: TRBJ2-5
clone size: .
D gene: .
CDR3 protein: CAWTFQGWETQYF
CDR3 DNA: TGTGCCTGGACCTTCCAGGGATGGGAGACCCAGTACTTC

V gene: TRBV5-1
J gene: TRBJ2-6
clone size: .
D gene: .
CDR3 protein: CASSLGTGANVLTF
CDR3 DNA: TGCGCCAGCAGCTTGGGTACTGGGGCCAACGTCCTGACTTTC

V gene: TRBV30
J gene: TRBJ1-2
clone size: once
D gene: .
CDR3 protein: CAWSPRTAYGYTF
CDR3 DNA: TGTGCCTGGAGCCCCAGGACAGCCTATGGCTACACCTTC

V gene: TRBV30
J gene: TRBJ2-3
clone size: .
D gene: .
CDR3 protein: CAWSVQRGDTQYF
CDR3 DNA: TGTGCCTGGAGTGTACAAAGGGGAGATACGCAGTATTTT

V gene: TRBV18
J gene: TRBJ2-1
clone size: few
D gene: TRBD2
CDR3 protein: CASSPPGTSGYNEQFF
CDR3 DNA: TGTGCCAGCTCACCACCGGGAACTAGCGGATACAATGAGCAGTTCTTC

V gene: TRBV7-3
J gene: TRBJ2-7
clone size: once
D gene: .
CDR3 protein: CASSLGGLGSSYEQYF
CDR3 DNA: TGTGCCAGCAGCTTAGGGGGACTGGGGAGCTCCTACGAGCAGTACTTC